This TCR beta chain is from a study of T-cell reconstitution after alpha-beta-depleted transplantation in children. Study observations and caveats: Expanded graft clones, several hundred of them, were reportedly the source of alpha-beta T cells about two months after transplant. After transplant, high TCRbeta diversity at day 60 in some patients arose from surviving recipient T cells and thymic progenitors.

To note about this clonotype: The antigen is not known.

Construction of the TCRbeta library involved unique molecular identifiers. Each CDR3 protein is one row after TCRdb ran MiXCR on the PCR reads. The table lists about 980,000 distinct CDR3 sequences, roughly 31% of them singletons, with 28% in the top ten. The germline V gene has CDR1 SGHNT and CDR2 YENEEA. The CDR3 is 14 residues long. V shed 5 bases and J shed 7 bases, with 12 bases lying between them. This clonotype originated in a boy under two years old who had a stem cell transplant for SCID, so the T cells may come from the graft donor. This specimen was PBMCs, mostly from graft donor cells, taken 360 days after TCRalphabeta/CD19-depleted stem cell transplant. The chain uses TRBV11-3 and TRBJ1-6; D is possibly TRBD1 (5 bases). This chain's CDR3 is CASSEGRVNSPLHF. CDR3 DNA: TGTGCCAGCAGCGAAGGCAGGGTGAATTCACCCCTCCACTTT.